A selection of T cell receptor beta chains follows, all from one sample in a study of human T cells and chemical hapten exposure. TCRdb recomputed calls from the RACE reads with MiXCR, one row per CDR3 protein. The sample has a few hundred thousand distinct CDR3 sequences, roughly 6% seen once. This specimen consisted of whole blood, obtained in connection with sensitization to the hapten diphenylcyclopropenone (DPC). Every receptor here comes from a woman between 18 and 30 years old with alopecia areata. Some clones in this sample may be carry-over from other donors' samples. CDR3s include the opening cysteine and the closing phenylalanine or tryptophan. A D gene is named only where the DNA matches it firmly. Clone size, where shown, is once, few, many, or a class for clones that have expanded.

j_gene: TRBJ2-1
v_gene: TRBV6-1
d_gene: TRBD2
abundance: few
CDR3nt: TGTGCCAGCAGTGAAGATTCGGGGGGGCTGAATGAGCAGTTCTTC
CDR3aa: CASSEDSGGLNEQFF

j_gene: TRBJ1-2
v_gene: TRBV3-1
d_gene: NA
abundance: many
CDR3nt: TGTGCCAGCAGCCGGAGCCTCTCCTATGGCTACACCTTC
CDR3aa: CASSRSLSYGYTF

j_gene: TRBJ2-5
v_gene: TRBV25-1
d_gene: NA
abundance: few
CDR3nt: TGTGCCAGCAGTGATTCCCCGCCGCCCCAAGAGACCCAGTACTTC
CDR3aa: CASSDSPPPQETQYF

j_gene: TRBJ1-3
v_gene: TRBV5-1
d_gene: NA
abundance: many
CDR3nt: TGCGCCAGCAGCCCCGATTCGGCCGGAAACACCATATATTTT
CDR3aa: CASSPDSAGNTIYF

j_gene: TRBJ1-1
v_gene: TRBV12-3/TRBV12-4
d_gene: NA
abundance: many
CDR3nt: TGTGCCAGCAGTTTGCGACAGGAGAACACTGAAGCTTTCTTT
CDR3aa: CASSLRQENTEAFF

j_gene: TRBJ1-5
v_gene: TRBV12-3/TRBV12-4
d_gene: NA
abundance: NA
CDR3nt: TGTGCCAGCAGCCGCTCTGGTACTAGCAATCAGCCCCAGCATTTT
CDR3aa: CASSRSGTSNQPQHF

j_gene: TRBJ2-2
v_gene: TRBV6-2/TRBV6-3
d_gene: TRBD1
abundance: many
CDR3nt: TGTGCCACCAACGCCCGACAGGGATGGACCGGGGAGCTGTTTTTT
CDR3aa: CATNARQGWTGELFF

j_gene: TRBJ2-7
v_gene: TRBV7-2
d_gene: TRBD2
abundance: many
CDR3nt: TGTGCCAGCAACTTATCACGAGCGGGGGGACTTACCTACGAGCAGTACTTC
CDR3aa: CASNLSRAGGLTYEQYF

j_gene: TRBJ2-7
v_gene: TRBV19
d_gene: NA
abundance: NA
CDR3nt: TGTGCCAGTAGCTTTTCTGCTCGGGACGGAACCTACGAGCAGTACTTC
CDR3aa: CASSFSARDGTYEQYF

j_gene: TRBJ1-5
v_gene: TRBV12-3/TRBV12-4
d_gene: NA
abundance: many
CDR3nt: TGTGCCAGCAGTCCCCTGGGGGCAGGGGTGTTCAATCAGCCCCAGCATTTT
CDR3aa: CASSPLGAGVFNQPQHF

j_gene: TRBJ1-2
v_gene: TRBV4-3
d_gene: NA
abundance: NA
CDR3nt: TGCGCCAGCAGCCAAGAATCGTCCGGAGCTTATGGCTACACCTTC
CDR3aa: CASSQESSGAYGYTF

j_gene: TRBJ2-7
v_gene: TRBV9
d_gene: NA
abundance: NA
CDR3nt: TGTGCCAGCAGCGTATACGGGGGAGCGGCTCAGCAGTACTTC
CDR3aa: CASSVYGGAAQQYF

j_gene: TRBJ1-1
v_gene: TRBV6-2/TRBV6-3
d_gene: NA
abundance: NA
CDR3nt: TGTGCCAGCAGTTTCTCAAGGAGGGCTTTCTTT
CDR3aa: CASSFSRRAFF

j_gene: TRBJ1-4
v_gene: TRBV5-1
d_gene: NA
abundance: many
CDR3nt: TGCGCCAGCAGCTTTGGGGGCTCAACTAATGAAAAACTGTTTTTT
CDR3aa: CASSFGGSTNEKLFF

j_gene: TRBJ2-3
v_gene: TRBV18
d_gene: NA
abundance: NA
CDR3nt: TGTGCCAGCTCACCACGAGCAGGATTGGCCGAAGATACGCAGTATTTT
CDR3aa: CASSPRAGLAEDTQYF

j_gene: TRBJ1-6
v_gene: TRBV5-1
d_gene: TRBD1
abundance: many
CDR3nt: TGCGCCAGCAGCCCGGGACAGGGCCATTCACCCCTCCACTTT
CDR3aa: CASSPGQGHSPLHF

j_gene: TRBJ2-7
v_gene: TRBV4-3
d_gene: NA
abundance: many
CDR3nt: TGCGCCAGCAGCCAAGGAGGCACGGGGCCCTACGAGCAGTACTTC
CDR3aa: CASSQGGTGPYEQYF

j_gene: TRBJ1-1
v_gene: TRBV11-1
d_gene: NA
abundance: many
CDR3nt: TGTGCCAGCAGCTTCCGGGAGCCAACGAATGAAGCTTTCTTT
CDR3aa: CASSFREPTNEAFF

j_gene: TRBJ2-5
v_gene: TRBV6-2/TRBV6-3
d_gene: TRBD1
abundance: few
CDR3nt: TGTGCCAGCAGTTATGGGACAGCCCAAGAGACCCAGTACTTC
CDR3aa: CASSYGTAQETQYF

j_gene: TRBJ1-1
v_gene: TRBV6-6
d_gene: NA
abundance: NA
CDR3nt: TGTGCCAGCAGTTCCCCGGGAGGGCAGAACACTGAAGCTTTCTTT
CDR3aa: CASSSPGGQNTEAFF

j_gene: TRBJ1-2
v_gene: TRBV10-3
d_gene: NA
abundance: few
CDR3nt: TGTGCCATCAGACGAATTACCGGGACTGATTATGGCTACACCTTC
CDR3aa: CAIRRITGTDYGYTF

j_gene: TRBJ2-1
v_gene: TRBV5-8
d_gene: TRBD2
abundance: few
CDR3nt: TGTGCCAGCAGCAACCCCTGGGCGGGGGGGCCAAATGAGCAGTTCTTC
CDR3aa: CASSNPWAGGPNEQFF

j_gene: TRBJ2-7
v_gene: TRBV6-5
d_gene: NA
abundance: many
CDR3nt: TGTGCCAGCAGTTACTCTATTCTAAGCTCCTACGAGCAGTACTTC
CDR3aa: CASSYSILSSYEQYF

j_gene: TRBJ2-7
v_gene: TRBV7-9
d_gene: NA
abundance: few
CDR3nt: TGTGCCAGCAGCTTAGGGGCGTGGCAGTACTTC
CDR3aa: CASSLGAWQYF

j_gene: TRBJ1-1
v_gene: TRBV7-3
d_gene: NA
abundance: many
CDR3nt: TGTGCCAGCAGCCTCGCCTCGGAGAACACTGAAGCTTTCTTT
CDR3aa: CASSLASENTEAFF

j_gene: TRBJ2-3
v_gene: TRBV5-6
d_gene: NA
abundance: many
CDR3nt: TGTGCCAGCAGCTTGGTCCTGGGGGGCACAGATACGCAGTATTTT
CDR3aa: CASSLVLGGTDTQYF

j_gene: TRBJ1-5
v_gene: TRBV5-1
d_gene: TRBD1
abundance: many
CDR3nt: TGCGCCAGCAGCATAGGGACAGGAGAACTCGATCAGCCCCAGCATTTT
CDR3aa: CASSIGTGELDQPQHF

j_gene: TRBJ2-7
v_gene: TRBV7-9
d_gene: NA
abundance: NA
CDR3nt: TGTGTCAGCAGCTACACGGGGTACGAGCAGTACTTC
CDR3aa: CVSSYTGYEQYF

j_gene: TRBJ1-1
v_gene: TRBV18
d_gene: NA
abundance: many
CDR3nt: TGTGCCAGCAGTCCCCTGGGGACTGAAGCTTTCTTT
CDR3aa: CASSPLGTEAFF

j_gene: TRBJ1-1
v_gene: TRBV20-1
d_gene: TRBD1
abundance: NA
CDR3nt: TGCAGTGCTAGTCAGTCAGGGACAGACATTGAAGCTTTCTTT
CDR3aa: CSASQSGTDIEAFF

j_gene: TRBJ1-4
v_gene: TRBV20-1
d_gene: TRBD1
abundance: many
CDR3nt: TGCAGTGCTGCCAGATCGGGACAGGGGTATGAAAAACTGTTTTTT
CDR3aa: CSAARSGQGYEKLFF

j_gene: TRBJ2-7
v_gene: TRBV23-1
d_gene: TRBD1
abundance: few
CDR3nt: TGCGCCAGCAGTCCACCGGGACAGGGATTTAACAGGCCTACCTACGAGCAGTACTTC
CDR3aa: CASSPPGQGFNRPTYEQYF

j_gene: TRBJ2-3
v_gene: TRBV28
d_gene: TRBD2
abundance: many
CDR3nt: TGTGCCAGCAGTTCTACTTTAGCGGGGGGGCCCCCAGATACGCAGTATTTT
CDR3aa: CASSSTLAGGPPDTQYF

j_gene: TRBJ2-7
v_gene: TRBV5-1
d_gene: TRBD1
abundance: NA
CDR3nt: TGCGCCAGCAGCTCCCCGGGACAGGGGGAGTACGAGCAGTACTTC
CDR3aa: CASSSPGQGEYEQYF